This T cell receptor beta chain comes out of a study of beta chain features in type 1 diabetes. Study observations and caveats: Junctions at VDJ sites from type 1 diabetes patients had fewer insertions and more deletions. Type 1 diabetes patients showed a moderate but significant shortening of TCRB CDR3s in all four CD4+ subsets.

Germline CDR1 reads DFQATT; CDR2 reads SNEGSKA (reference sequence). The CDR3 is 11 residues long. V lost 6 bases and J 8 bases, leaving 13 bases between the germline ends. Sorting with CD45RO/CCR7/CD25/CD127/CD95/CD27 yielded naive, central memory, regulatory and stem-like memory CD4+ cells. With respect to this clone: Antigen: not known.

Sequencing targeted expressed TCRB transcripts, as all isolated RNA had been reverse transcribed. The read count averaged around 4 million across naive, central memory and regulatory T cell samples. Using immunoSEQ multiplex PCR, the repertoire was profiled, and TCRdb retains in-frame clones only, with some absent. The sample holds about 370,000 clones, over 8.5% seen once. This TCR was recovered from a man younger than 45 with type 1 diabetes. Sequencing used central memory CD4+ T cells from blood. The rearrangement joins TRBV20-1 to TRBJ1-2; tentatively, D is TRBD1 (6 bases). The CDR3 bases are TGCAGTGCAAAACAGGGAGGCGGCTACACCTTC. Translated, it gives CSAKQGGGYTF.